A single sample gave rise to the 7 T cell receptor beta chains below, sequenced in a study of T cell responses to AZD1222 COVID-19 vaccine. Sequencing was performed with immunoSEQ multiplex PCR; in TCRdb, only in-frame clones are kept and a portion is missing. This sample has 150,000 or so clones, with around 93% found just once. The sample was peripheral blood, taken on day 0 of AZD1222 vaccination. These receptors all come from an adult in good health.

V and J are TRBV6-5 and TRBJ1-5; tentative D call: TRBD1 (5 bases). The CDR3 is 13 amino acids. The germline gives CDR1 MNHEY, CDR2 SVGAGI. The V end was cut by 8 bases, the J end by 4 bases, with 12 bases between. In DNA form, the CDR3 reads TGTGCCAGCCAGTATGGGGGGAATCAGCCCCAGCATTTT. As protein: CASQYGGNQPQHF.

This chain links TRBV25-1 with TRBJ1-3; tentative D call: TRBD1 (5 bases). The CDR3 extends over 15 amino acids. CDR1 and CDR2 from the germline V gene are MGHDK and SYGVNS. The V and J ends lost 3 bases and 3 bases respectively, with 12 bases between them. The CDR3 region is CASSEGPRVGNTIYF. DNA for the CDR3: TGTGCCAGCAGTGAGGGACCGCGAGTTGGAAACACCATATATTTT.

This CDR3 is CASSLGGLGEAFF. The DNA for the CDR3 is TGTGCCAGCAGCTTAGGGGGGCTCGGTGAAGCTTTCTTT. The chain uses TRBV7-9 and TRBJ1-1, with a possible D match to TRBD1 (6 bases). Looked up from germline, CDR1 is SEHNR and CDR2 is FQNEAQ (reference sequence). The CDR3 runs 13 residues. The germline V and J ends were trimmed by 1 base and 7 bases, with 10 bases remaining between them.

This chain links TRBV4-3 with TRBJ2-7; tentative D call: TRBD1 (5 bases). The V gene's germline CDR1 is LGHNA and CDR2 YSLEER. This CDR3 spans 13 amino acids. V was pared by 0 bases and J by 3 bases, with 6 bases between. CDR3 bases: TGCGCCAGCAGCCAAGACAGGGACTACGAGCAGTACTTC. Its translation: CASSQDRDYEQYF.

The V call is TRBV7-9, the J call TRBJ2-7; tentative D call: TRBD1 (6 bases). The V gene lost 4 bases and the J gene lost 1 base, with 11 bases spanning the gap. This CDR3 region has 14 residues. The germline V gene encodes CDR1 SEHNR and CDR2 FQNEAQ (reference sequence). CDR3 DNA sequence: TGTGCCAGCAGCTCACAGGACAGTTCCTACGAGCAGTACTTC. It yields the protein CASSSQDSSYEQYF.

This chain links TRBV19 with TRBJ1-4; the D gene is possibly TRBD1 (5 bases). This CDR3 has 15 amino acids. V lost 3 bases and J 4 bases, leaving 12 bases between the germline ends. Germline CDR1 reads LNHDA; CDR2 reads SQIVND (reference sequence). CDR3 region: CASSIRDGVNEKLFF. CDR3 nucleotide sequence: TGTGCCAGTAGTATCCGGGACGGAGTTAATGAAAAACTGTTTTTT.

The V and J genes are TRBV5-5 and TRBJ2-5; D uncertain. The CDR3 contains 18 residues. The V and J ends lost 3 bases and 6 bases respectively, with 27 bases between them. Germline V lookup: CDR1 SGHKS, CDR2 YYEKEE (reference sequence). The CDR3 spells CASSYPGVQRPLGKTQYF. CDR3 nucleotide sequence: TGTGCCAGCAGCTACCCCGGTGTCCAACGGCCGCTGGGTAAGACCCAGTACTTC.